These 23 T cell receptor beta chains came from one sample sequenced in a study of shared clonotypes between healthy human individuals. Terminally differentiated effector memory CD45RA+ cells were left out of the naive CD8 fraction, which was CD45RO-negative and positively selected for CCR7. Data came from immunoSEQ multiplex PCR; TCRdb stores just in-frame clones and leaves some out. Here the sample spans about 590,000 clones, less than 97% being singletons. The sequencing sample was made of naive CD8+ T cells sorted from blood. These receptors came from a woman aged 25 to 39 in good health.

This chain connects TRBV27 to TRBJ2-7, with 9 bases matching TRBD1. The V and J ends lost 7 bases and 1 base, in that order; junction bases with no gene match: 5. Germline-derived CDR1 and CDR2 are MNHEY and SMNVEV (reference sequence). CDR3 length: 14 amino acids. Here the CDR3 DNA reads TGTGCCAGCAAGATAGGACAGGGGTCCTACGAGCAGTACTTC. Translated, it gives CASKIGQGSYEQYF.

The chain recombines TRBV10-3 with TRBJ2-3, with a weak D call TRBD1 (5 bases). V was shortened by 0 bases and J by 1 base, with 11 bases between the two germline ends. This CDR3 region has 16 residues. Germline V gene data show CDR1 as ENHRY and CDR2 as SYGVKD. As DNA, the CDR3 is TGTGCCATCAGTGAGTCGATGGGGCAGGGCACAGATACGCAGTATTTT. Translated, it gives CAISESMGQGTDTQYF.

J is TRBJ2-5 and V is TRBV28, with 12 bases lining up with TRBD2. The germline CDR1 and CDR2 sequences are MDHEN and SYDVKM. CDR3 size: 17 residues. Trimming removed 3 bases from V and 4 bases from J; junction bases left unmatched: 9. CDR3 nucleotides: TGTGCCAGCAGTTTGGGGCTAGCGGGAGGGCCGCGAGAGACCCAGTACTTC. Protein sequence: CASSLGLAGGPRETQYF.

The chain links TRBV27 to TRBJ2-7; D is possibly TRBD1 (6 bases). The CDR3 is 15 residues long. Trimming left V 5 bases short and J 4 bases short, with 18 bases between. The germline V gene encodes CDR1 MNHEY and CDR2 SMNVEV (reference sequence). CDR3 coding DNA: TGTGCCAGCAGTCTTACCGGGCAGGGGACGTACGAGCAGTACTTC. Translating it yields CASSLTGQGTYEQYF.

The chain combines TRBV28 with TRBJ1-5; 10 bases line up with TRBD1. The germline gives CDR1 MDHEN, CDR2 SYDVKM. The J segment lost 7 bases and the V segment lost 6 bases, leaving 9 bases of the junction unmatched. CDR3 size: 15 residues. CDR3 nucleotide sequence: TGTGCCAGCAGCTACACTCGGACAGGGGGACAGCCCCAGCATTTT. Protein: CASSYTRTGGQPQHF.

This clone was detected once. The chain carries TRBV4-1 and TRBJ2-7, with 7 bases that match TRBD1. The trim removed 4 bases at V and 4 bases at J, leaving 7 bases unmatched. Germline values: CDR1 MGHRA, CDR2 YSYEKL. The CDR3 spans 14 residues. CDR3 sequence (DNA): TGCGCCAGCAGCCTAGGGGACAGTAGATACGAGCAGTACTTC. Translated, it gives CASSLGDSRYEQYF.

Details on this clone: At one end the junction does not follow the germline gene, possibly because of a read error. The chain links TRBV20-1 to TRBJ2-3, with D perhaps being TRBD1 or TRBD2 (5 bases each). The CDR3 length is 11 residues. Looked up from germline, CDR1 is DFQATT and CDR2 is SNEGSKA (reference sequence). This CDR3 reads CSARGVSTQYF. As DNA, the CDR3 is TGCAGTGCCAGAGGGGTCTCTACGCAGTATTTT.

The J gene is TRBJ1-2, the V gene TRBV28; the D gene is possibly TRBD1 (6 bases). The germline V and J ends were trimmed by 0 bases and 1 base, with 9 bases remaining between them. CDR1 is MDHEN and CDR2 is SYDVKM in the germline V gene. The CDR3 loop spans 15 amino acids. In DNA, the CDR3 is TGTGCCAGCAGTTTATGGAAACAGGGTAACTATGGCTACACCTTC. Its protein is CASSLWKQGNYGYTF.

V gene TRBV29-1 combines with J gene TRBJ2-7; either TRBD1 or TRBD2 may supply D (5 bases each). The ends were cut back, 6 bases at V and 4 bases at J, with 16 bases in the middle. The CDR3 has 13 amino acids. Germline loops: CDR1 SQVTM, CDR2 ANQGSEA. CDR3 residues: CSVAGAPGYEQYF. The DNA for the CDR3 is TGCAGCGTAGCCGGGGCCCCGGGGTACGAGCAGTACTTC.

The rearrangement links TRBV29-1 to TRBJ2-1; unclear D gene. This CDR3 is 14 amino acids long. Germline V gene data show CDR1 as SQVTM and CDR2 as ANQGSEA. V was shortened by 2 bases and J by 6 bases, with 14 bases between the two germline ends. CDR3 in amino acids: CSVESDHRPNEQFF. The CDR3 coding sequence is TGCAGCGTTGAATCGGATCACCGCCCCAATGAGCAGTTCTTC.

This CDR3 is CASSLSGSYTEAFF. For the CDR3, the DNA is TGTGCCAGCAGTTTATCCGGATCTTACACTGAAGCTTTCTTT. The V and J genes are TRBV27 and TRBJ1-1, with D hard to call. The CDR3 runs to 14 residues. V was trimmed by 0 bases and J by 3 bases, leaving 8 bases between them. CDR1 and CDR2 (germline): MNHEY, SMNVEV (reference sequence).

The genes are TRBV5-4 and TRBJ2-1, with D maybe TRBD2 (5 bases). CDR1 is SGHNT and CDR2 is YYREEE in the germline V gene (reference sequence). This CDR3 spans 14 amino acids. V lost 4 bases to trimming and J lost 6 bases, with 14 bases between them. The CDR3 DNA is TGTGCCAGCAGCCGAGGGCCCGAGATCAATGAGCAGTTCTTC. This gives the protein CASSRGPEINEQFF.

The V call is TRBV5-6, the J call TRBJ2-7, with 11 bases that match TRBD2. V was pared by 3 bases and J by 1 base, with 6 bases of the junction left unmatched. Germline V gene sequence: CDR1 SGHDT, CDR2 YYEEEE. The CDR3 is 16 residues long. The CDR3, as DNA: TGTGCCAGCAGCTCAATAGCGGGAGGGCCTTCCTACGAGCAGTACTTC. Translated: CASSSIAGGPSYEQYF.

This clone has just a few counts. This chain connects TRBV19 to TRBJ1-1, with 8 bases matching TRBD1. This CDR3 is 15 amino acids long. The germline V gene has CDR1 LNHDA and CDR2 SQIVND (reference sequence). V shed 4 bases and J 5 bases; nucleotides not matched to a gene: 9. The CDR3, as DNA: TGTGCCAGTAGTACCAGACAGGGGTCGGGGACTGAAGCTTTCTTT. This translates into CASSTRQGSGTEAFF.

The chain links TRBV27 to TRBJ2-5; 8 nucleotides align to TRBD1. V gave up 6 bases and J gave up 4 bases; unmatched junction bases: 13. There are 16 residues in the CDR3. Germline V gene data show CDR1 as MNHEY and CDR2 as SMNVEV (reference sequence). In nucleotides, the CDR3 is TGTGCCAGCAGCCCAGGACAGGGCGATTTACCAGAGACCCAGTACTTC. This gives the protein CASSPGQGDLPETQYF.

The gene calls are TRBV28 and TRBJ2-1; 10 positions match TRBD2. Germline V CDR1 and CDR2: MDHEN, SYDVKM. The CDR3 covers 14 residues. Losses at the gene ends were 8 bases for V and 6 bases for J; bases not matched to a gene: 7. The CDR3 sequence: CASLPLAGVNEQFF. In DNA, the CDR3 is TGTGCCAGCCTCCCCCTAGCGGGAGTCAATGAGCAGTTCTTC.

CDR3 protein: CASGQGGKGEQFF. In DNA form, the CDR3 reads TGTGCTAGTGGCCAAGGGGGCAAGGGTGAGCAGTTCTTC. This chain connects TRBV12-5 to TRBJ2-1, with TRBD1 matching over 7 bases. The CDR3 sequence is 13 residues long. Germline V gene data show CDR1 as LGHNT and CDR2 as FRNRAP. Trimming cost V 6 bases and J 9 bases; bases outside gene matches: 8.

About this clone: This sample includes further DNA sequences coding for the same CDR3. This chain links TRBV7-9 with TRBJ2-1, with 7 bases fitting TRBD2. V gave up 1 base and J gave up 4 bases; unmatched junction bases: 4. CDR3 length: 15 amino acids. Looked up from germline, CDR1 is SEHNR and CDR2 is FQNEAQ (reference sequence). DNA of the CDR3: TGTGCCAGCAGCTTAGTAGCGGGTGAATACAATGAGCAGTTCTTC. It translates to CASSLVAGEYNEQFF.

The V call is TRBV28, the J call TRBJ2-7; no clear D gene. The CDR3 is made up of 14 amino acids. Germline CDR1 reads MDHEN; CDR2 reads SYDVKM. The V end was cut by 5 bases, the J end by 0 bases, with 11 bases between. CDR3 amino acids: CASSPPTSSYEQYF. The DNA for the CDR3 is TGTGCCAGCAGTCCCCCAACATCCTCCTACGAGCAGTACTTC.

The chain is built from TRBV29-1 and TRBJ1-1; D is ambiguous. CDR3 size: 15 residues. The germline gives CDR1 SQVTM, CDR2 ANQGSEA. Trimming took off 4 bases at V and 0 bases at J, with 15 bases between the two ends. The CDR3 sequence: CSVVDLRGLNTEAFF. DNA of the CDR3: TGCAGCGTTGTTGATTTGCGGGGATTGAACACTGAAGCTTTCTTT.

The chain couples TRBV4-1 to TRBJ1-4; D is uncertain. V dropped 2 bases and J dropped 0 bases, with 10 bases sitting between them. CDR3 size: 16 residues. Germline CDR1 MGHRA, CDR2 YSYEKL. The CDR3 protein is CASSQYDPATNEKLFF. Written as DNA, the CDR3 is TGCGCCAGCAGCCAATATGATCCGGCAACTAATGAAAAACTGTTTTTT.

The V call is TRBV4-1, the J call TRBJ2-4; TRBD2 aligns across 10 bases. The germline V gene has CDR1 MGHRA and CDR2 YSYEKL. The CDR3 consists of 14 residues. J was trimmed by 4 bases and V by 6 bases; bases with no gene match: 3. In DNA form, the CDR3 reads TGCGCCAGCAGGGCTAGCGGGGGAAAAAACATTCAGTACTTC. It is translated as CASRASGGKNIQYF.

The chain uses TRBV27 and TRBJ1-5; possible D gene TRBD1, 5 bases. The germline V and J ends were trimmed by 7 bases and 2 bases, with 12 bases remaining between them. In germline, CDR1 is MNHEY, CDR2 SMNVEV (reference sequence). This CDR3 has 14 residues. The chain's CDR3 is CASTVTAGNQPQHF. The CDR3 DNA sequence: TGTGCCAGCACTGTGACAGCTGGCAATCAGCCCCAGCATTTT.